A selection of T cell receptor beta chains follows, all from one sample in a study of PD-L1 blockade in urothelial cancer. Libraries were prepared by immunoSEQ multiplex PCR; TCRdb keeps only in-frame clonotypes and omits some of them. The profile shows about 49,000 clones, 79% of them singletons. The specimen comprised PBMCs, sampled around atezolizumab (anti-PD-L1) treatment. The receptors stem from a man aged 70-80 years with urothelial cancer. CDR3s include the opening cysteine and the closing phenylalanine or tryptophan. A D gene is named only where the DNA matches it firmly. Clone size, where shown, is once, few, many, or a class for clones that have expanded.

J gene,V gene,D gene,clone size,CDR3 DNA,CDR3 protein
TRBJ1-4,TRBV7-9,.,few,TGTGCCAGCAGCCCCGGGGGGGCGGATGAAAAACTGTTTTTT,CASSPGGADEKLFF
TRBJ1-5,TRBV25-1,TRBD1,.,TGTGCCAGCAGTGACGACAGGGTTAATCAGCCCCAGCATTTT,CASSDDRVNQPQHF
TRBJ1-1,TRBV18,TRBD1,.,TGTGCCAGCTCACCATCGGGACAGGGGGACACTGAAGCTTTCTTT,CASSPSGQGDTEAFF
TRBJ1-2,TRBV11-2,.,.,TGTGCCAGCAGCTTAGGGACAGAGTATGGCTACACCTTC,CASSLGTEYGYTF
TRBJ2-1,TRBV28,TRBD2,.,TGTGCCAGTGGGGGGGGGACTAGATCGGGTGAGCAGTTCTTC,CASGGGTRSGEQFF
TRBJ2-5,TRBV18,TRBD2,.,TGTGCCAGCTCACCGGGACTAGCGGGAGGTAACAGACAAGAGACCCAGTACTTC,CASSPGLAGGNRQETQYF
TRBJ1-5,TRBV6-6,.,.,TGTGCCAGCAGTTACTTAGGCGCGGGCAATCAGCCCCAGCATTTT,CASSYLGAGNQPQHF
TRBJ2-5,TRBV30,TRBD2,.,TGTGCCTGGAGTGAGGGGAGCGGGAAAGAGACCCAGTACTTC,CAWSEGSGKETQYF
TRBJ1-5,TRBV28,.,.,TGTGCCAGCAGTTTGGGGCTTCTCCAGCCCCAGCATTTT,CASSLGLLQPQHF
TRBJ2-3,TRBV2,TRBD1,.,TGTGCCAGCAGAGGACAGGGGGGCGGCACAGATACGCAGTATTTT,CASRGQGGGTDTQYF
TRBJ2-1,TRBV18,.,.,TGTGCCAGCTCTCCCTTGGGGAGGAAAAATGAGCAGTTCTTC,CASSPLGRKNEQFF
TRBJ2-7,TRBV5-1,.,.,TGCGCCAGCAGCCTGACAAGCCACGAGCAGTACTTC,CASSLTSHEQYF
TRBJ1-1,TRBV7-9,.,.,TGTGCCAGCAGCCCGAAGAGCATGAACACTGAAGCTTTCTTT,CASSPKSMNTEAFF
TRBJ1-2,TRBV4-1,TRBD1,.,TGCGCCAGCAGCCAAGACTGGACAGGCTATGGCTACACCTTC,CASSQDWTGYGYTF
TRBJ1-4,TRBV30,.,once,TGTGCCTGGAGTGTACGAGGAATCCCGGGGGGGAAAAAACTGTTTTTT,CAWSVRGIPGGKKLFF
TRBJ2-1,TRBV9,TRBD2,.,TGTGCCAGCAGCGTCGGGACTAGCGGGAGAGAGTCTTCCTACAATGAGCAGTTCTTC,CASSVGTSGRESSYNEQFF
TRBJ2-3,TRBV5-4,TRBD2,.,TGTGCCAGCAGCCCCGGGGAGACTCGCGGGAGGGGAAATACGCAGTATTTT,CASSPGETRGRGNTQYF
TRBJ1-4,TRBV6-1,.,.,TGTGCCAGCAAAGGGGCAACTAATGAAAAACTGTTTTTT,CASKGATNEKLFF
TRBJ1-2,TRBV6-5,TRBD1,few,TGTGCCAGCAGTTCGCCGACAGGGGCCTATGGCTACACCTTC,CASSSPTGAYGYTF
TRBJ2-3,TRBV11-3,.,.,TGTGCCAGCAGCTCCGACTTAGATACGCAGTATTTT,CASSSDLDTQYF
TRBJ2-1,TRBV18,TRBD1,once,TGTGCCAGCTCACCTCCCGGGACAGGGTCTCGCAATGAGCAGTTCTTC,CASSPPGTGSRNEQFF
TRBJ1-1,TRBV10-1,TRBD1,.,TGCGCCAGCAGTACCGGACAGGGTGGCCGGGACACTGAAGCTTTCTTT,CASSTGQGGRDTEAFF
TRBJ2-7,TRBV6-4,TRBD1,.,TGTGCCAGCAGTGGATTGACGACAGGGACCCACGAGCAGTACTTC,CASSGLTTGTHEQYF
TRBJ1-5,TRBV4-1,.,few,TGCGCCAGCAGCCAAGACGAGACAGTCAGCAATCAGCCCCAGCATTTT,CASSQDETVSNQPQHF
TRBJ1-4,TRBV28,.,.,TGTGCCAGCAGTCGCTCTCAGGAAAAACTGTTTTTT,CASSRSQEKLFF
TRBJ1-1,TRBV5-8,TRBD1,once,TGTGCCAGCAGCTCCGTAAGACAGGGCACTGAAGCTTTCTTT,CASSSVRQGTEAFF
TRBJ2-2,TRBV28,.,.,TGTGCCAGCAGCGTTATAGATACCGGGGAGCTGTTTTTT,CASSVIDTGELFF
TRBJ1-2,TRBV6-5,.,.,TGTGCCAGCCGCTACAGGGAAAGAATCTACACCTTC,CASRYRERIYTF
TRBJ1-4,TRBV18,TRBD1,few,TGTGCCAGCTCACTTGACAGGGGTAGATTTGAAAAACTGTTTTTT,CASSLDRGRFEKLFF
TRBJ1-1,TRBV4-1,.,.,TGCGCCAGCAGCCAAGTTCTGCAGGCGAACACTGAAGCTTTCTTT,CASSQVLQANTEAFF